This section outlines one T cell receptor beta chain sequence together with its context. Antigen: not known. Each donor gave one heparinised blood draw averaging roughly 100 mL. Each sorted fraction was over 98% pure. Investigators reverse transcribed all isolated RNA, so they sequenced expressed TCRB transcripts. Clones were read by immunoSEQ multiplex PCR, and TCRdb kept only the in-frame ones, dropping some. The profile covers around 310,000 clones, with around an eighth appearing a single time and roughly 0.015% taken by the ten largest. Germline loops: CDR1 SGHNT, CDR2 YYREEE (reference sequence). Germline trimming cut 4 bases from V and 5 bases from J; bases unmatched to any gene: 4. The CDR3 has 14 residues. The source of the sample is a study of beta chain features in type 1 diabetes. Study-level results: More deletions and fewer insertions at VDJ junctions were seen in type 1 diabetes patients. Across all four CD4+ subsets, people with type 1 diabetes showed modestly shorter TCRB CDR3s. No resolution was reached here on whether HLA type influences TCRB rearrangement.

This chain joins TRBV5-4 and TRBJ2-1, with 9 nucleotides matching TRBD2. Specimen: naive CD4+ T cells from blood. The TCR originated in a woman aged 18 to 35 with type 1 diabetes. The CDR3 region has the DNA TGTGCCAGCAGCCCTAGCGGGACCCACAATGAGCAGTTCTTC. It yields the protein CASSPSGTHNEQFF.